The clone carrying this TCR beta chain was observed many times. Antigen: not known. The sample comes from a study of T cells in Graves' hyperthyroidism and ophthalmopathy. The ends lost 3 bases at V and 2 bases at J; junction bases unmatched: 2. The CDR3 covers 14 residues. Looked up from germline, CDR1 is LNHNV and CDR2 is YYDKDF (reference sequence). The study's findings and limits: The blood repertoire included most of the expanded thyroid clonotypes above 0.001.

It was RNA transcripts that yielded the amplified TCR beta CDR3 regions. TCR CDR3 regions were first amplified by RT-PCR with HTBI primers. TCRdb ran MiXCR on the multiplex PCR reads and lists one entry per CDR3 protein. The sample lists around 420,000 distinct CDR3 sequences, approximately 14% occurring once. Sequenced sample: blood. This receptor was obtained from a woman aged 18 to 35 with Graves' hyperthyroidism. The chain links TRBV15 to TRBJ2-7; 9 bases fit TRBD1. The CDR3 protein is CATSSRDRAYEQYF. In nucleotides, the CDR3 is TGTGCCACCAGCAGTAGGGACAGGGCCTACGAGCAGTACTTC.